This TCR beta chain emerged from a study of T cells in Graves' hyperthyroidism and ophthalmopathy (dated by TCRdb to about 2019). Background on the whole study: Peripheral blood samples were taken at initial diagnosis, before any treatment was given. Thyroid tissue and blood T-cell repertoires from about 6 Graves' hyperthyroidism patients were also compared in the study. According to the paper, TCR Vbeta CDR3 sequencing was carried out on 135 peripheral blood samples, which came from fewer than 50 ophthalmopathy, 75 to 80 hyperthyroidism and approximately 17 progressor patients. An independent validation cohort of about 19 hyperthyroidism patients and about 16 patients who later progressed to ophthalmopathy tested prospective prediction of ophthalmopathy. The 95 to 100 discovery patients were randomly divided into training and test sets at a 7:3 ratio. To identify distinguishing TCR V-J signatures, a discovery cohort of 100 or so patients was used, comprising 40 to 45 with Graves' ophthalmopathy and about 59 with stable Graves' hyperthyroidism. Following sampling, methimazole starting at 30 mg daily was given to hyperthyroidism patients, and high-dose intravenous methylprednisolone was given to ophthalmopathy patients. Broader findings and caveats from the paper: In validation, progression to ophthalmopathy was predicted by the model with nearly 71% sensitivity and 72.22% specificity, a median of approximately 6.5 months before onset. Sample size was not statistically predetermined, and investigators were not blinded to group allocation. Most expanded thyroid clonotypes (frequency above 0.001) were also detected in blood, suggesting blood repertoires may reflect thyroid immune responses. A model built on a 13 V-J signature distinguished ophthalmopathy from stable hyperthyroidism, reaching about 88% sensitivity and under 84% specificity in cross-validation and 80%/75% in testing.

TCR beta CDR3 regions were amplified from RNA transcripts. A first-round RT-PCR of the TCR CDR3 used the HTBI primer set with the Qiagen OneStep RT-PCR kit. A second multiplex PCR round built the libraries, followed by size selection and purification. The libraries were sequenced on an Illumina HiSeq2000 using paired-end 100 bp reads. From the authors' description of their analysis: SOAPnuke was used to process the raw data, removing reads that contained adapters or uncalled bases, had a mean Phred below 15, or lacked an exact match to the constant primer or identifier. High-quality paired reads were merged with COPE v1.2.5, and unique nucleotide sequences were defined as clonotypes. MiTCR v1.1 was used to align the clonotypes against IMGT TRBV, TRBD and TRBJ reference segments. The analysis included only V-J combinations with a frequency above 0.0001, which together covered more than 99% of the repertoires. A TCS score was defined as the ratio of F50 (clonal expansion) to E x V (chaos), with BLOSUM62-based TCRdist applied between CDR3 peptides within each V-J. Welch's t-statistics and random forest reduced roughly 540 V-J features to roughly 13, which were used in a naive Bayes classifier (R e1071). The similarity between thyroid and blood repertoires was quantified using the Morisita-Horn index. The public reads were reanalyzed by TCRdb: fastp trimming at Q25, MiXCR alignment, in-frame beta chains only. Every distinct CDR3 protein forms one entry, paired with its most common genes and DNA. The V and J calls were determined by TCRdb, not by the authors. Present in this sample are hundreds of thousands of distinct CDR3 sequences, about 14% of which were seen just once. Around 4.5% of the sample belongs to the ten largest clones.

Ophthalmopathy patients had moderately to severely active disease, with a Clinical Activity Score of 3 or more, a NOSPECS grade of 4 or more, and a disease duration of less than 3 months. Patients with uncontrolled infections, other autoimmune diseases, pregnancy or lactation were excluded. Diagnoses were established on the basis of clinical symptoms, serum thyroxine and TRAb, thyroid ultrasound, and orbital computed tomography. PBMCs were isolated from more than 9 ml of fresh peripheral blood by Ficoll-Paque density gradient centrifugation. Trizol reagent was used to extract total RNA, and RNA quality was then checked on an Agilent 2100 Bioanalyzer. From its cysteine to its phenylalanine, the CDR3 spans 15 amino acids. CDR3 DNA only is kept here, 45 bases in frame from base 1. The germline V gene supplies CDR1 MNHNS and CDR2 SASEGT. This clonotype was detected ten times or more. Its target antigen remains unknown. Its ends do not fully match the called genes, so a read error is possible.

This receptor was taken from a woman aged 40 to 49 with Graves' ophthalmopathy. This sequence uses TRBV6-1 and TRBJ2-5, with the D segment identity uncertain. Sequenced sample: blood. The CDR3 has the sequence CTSSEAPGNRETQYF. The DNA sequence is given as TGTACCAGCAGTGAAGCTCCGGGTAATCGAGAGACCCAGTACTTC.